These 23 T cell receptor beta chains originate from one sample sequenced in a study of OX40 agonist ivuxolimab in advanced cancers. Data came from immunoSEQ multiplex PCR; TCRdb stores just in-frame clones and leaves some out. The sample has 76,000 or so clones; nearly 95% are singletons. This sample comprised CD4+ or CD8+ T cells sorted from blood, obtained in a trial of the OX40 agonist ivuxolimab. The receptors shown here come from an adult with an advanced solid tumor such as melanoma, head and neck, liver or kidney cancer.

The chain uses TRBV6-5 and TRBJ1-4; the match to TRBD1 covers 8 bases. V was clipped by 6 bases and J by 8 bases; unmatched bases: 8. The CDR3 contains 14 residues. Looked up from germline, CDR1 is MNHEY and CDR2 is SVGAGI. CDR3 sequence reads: CASSSTGGREKLFF. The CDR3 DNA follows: TGTGCCAGCAGCTCAACAGGGGGAAGGGAAAAACTGTTTTTT.

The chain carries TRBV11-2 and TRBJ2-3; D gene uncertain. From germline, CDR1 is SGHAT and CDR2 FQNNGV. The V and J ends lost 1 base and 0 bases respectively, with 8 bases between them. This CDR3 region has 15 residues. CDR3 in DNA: TGTGCCAGCAGCTTAGGCCAGTCTAGCACAGATACGCAGTATTTT. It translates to CASSLGQSSTDTQYF.

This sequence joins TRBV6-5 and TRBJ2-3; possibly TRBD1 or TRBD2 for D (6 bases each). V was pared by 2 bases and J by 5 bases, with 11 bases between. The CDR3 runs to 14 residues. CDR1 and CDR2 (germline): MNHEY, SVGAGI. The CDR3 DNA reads TGTGCCAGCAGTTACACCAGGGGAGGAGATACGCAGTATTTT. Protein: CASSYTRGGDTQYF.

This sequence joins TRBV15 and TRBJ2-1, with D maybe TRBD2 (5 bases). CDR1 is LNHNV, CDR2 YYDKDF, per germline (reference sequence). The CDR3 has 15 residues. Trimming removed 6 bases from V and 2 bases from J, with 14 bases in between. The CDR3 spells CATRPGISTYNEQFF. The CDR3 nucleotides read TGTGCCACCAGGCCCGGGATCAGCACCTACAATGAGCAGTTCTTC.

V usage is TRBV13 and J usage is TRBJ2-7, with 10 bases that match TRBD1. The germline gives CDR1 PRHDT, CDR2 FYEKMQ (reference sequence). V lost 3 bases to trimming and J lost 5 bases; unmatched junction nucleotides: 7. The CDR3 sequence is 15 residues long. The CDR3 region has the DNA TGTGCCAGCAGCTTTATGGGACAGGGGATAAACGAGCAGTACTTC. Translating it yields CASSFMGQGINEQYF.

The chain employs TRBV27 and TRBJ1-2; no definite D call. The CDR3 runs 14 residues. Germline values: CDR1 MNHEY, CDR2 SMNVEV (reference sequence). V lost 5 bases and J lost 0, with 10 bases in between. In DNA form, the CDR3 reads TGTGCCAGCAGTCCGGGCCTCCCTAACTATGGCTACACCTTC. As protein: CASSPGLPNYGYTF.

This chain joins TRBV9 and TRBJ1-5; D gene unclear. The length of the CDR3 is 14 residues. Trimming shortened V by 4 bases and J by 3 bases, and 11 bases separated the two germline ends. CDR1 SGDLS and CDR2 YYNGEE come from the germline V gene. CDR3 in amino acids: CASSPGSSNQPQHF. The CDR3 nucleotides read TGTGCCAGCAGCCCCGGGTCTTCCAATCAGCCCCAGCATTTT.

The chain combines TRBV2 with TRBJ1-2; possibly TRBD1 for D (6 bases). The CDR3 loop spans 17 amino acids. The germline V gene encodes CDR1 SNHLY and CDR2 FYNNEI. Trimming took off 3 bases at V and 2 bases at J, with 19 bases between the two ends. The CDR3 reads CASSDSGLGTSNYGYTF. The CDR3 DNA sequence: TGTGCCAGCAGTGATTCTGGCTTAGGGACATCGAACTATGGCTACACCTTC.

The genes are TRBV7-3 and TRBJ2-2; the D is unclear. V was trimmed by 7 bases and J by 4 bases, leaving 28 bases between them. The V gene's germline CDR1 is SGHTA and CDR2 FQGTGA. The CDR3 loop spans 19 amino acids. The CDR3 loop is CASTFRPPRTSFSTGELFF. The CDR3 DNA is TGTGCCAGCACCTTCCGTCCCCCTCGGACCTCCTTTTCCACCGGGGAGCTGTTTTTT.

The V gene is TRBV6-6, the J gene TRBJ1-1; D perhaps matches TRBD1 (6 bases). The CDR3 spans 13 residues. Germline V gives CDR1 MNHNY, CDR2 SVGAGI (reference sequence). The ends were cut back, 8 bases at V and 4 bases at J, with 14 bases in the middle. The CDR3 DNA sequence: TGTGCCAGCGGCTCATCGGGGGCCACTGAAGCTTTCTTT. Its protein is CASGSSGATEAFF.

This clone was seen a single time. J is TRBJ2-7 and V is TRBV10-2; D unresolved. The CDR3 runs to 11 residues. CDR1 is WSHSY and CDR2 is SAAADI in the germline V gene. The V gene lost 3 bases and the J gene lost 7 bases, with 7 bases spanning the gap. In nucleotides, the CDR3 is TGCGCCAGCAGTGAAGGTGGTGAGCAGTACTTC. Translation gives CASSEGGEQYF.

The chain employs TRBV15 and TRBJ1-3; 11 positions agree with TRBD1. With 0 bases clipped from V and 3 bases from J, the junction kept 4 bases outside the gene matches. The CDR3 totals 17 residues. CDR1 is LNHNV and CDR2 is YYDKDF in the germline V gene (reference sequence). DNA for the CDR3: TGTGCCACCAGCAGAGATAGGACAGGGGGCTTTGGAAACACCATATATTTT. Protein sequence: CATSRDRTGGFGNTIYF. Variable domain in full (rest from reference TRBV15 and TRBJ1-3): DAMVIQNPRYQVTQFGKPVTLSCSQTLNHNVMYWYQQKSSQAPKLLFHYYDKDFNNEADTPDNFQSRRPNTSFCFLDIRSPGLGDTAMYLCATSRDRTGGFGNTIYFGEGSWLTVV.

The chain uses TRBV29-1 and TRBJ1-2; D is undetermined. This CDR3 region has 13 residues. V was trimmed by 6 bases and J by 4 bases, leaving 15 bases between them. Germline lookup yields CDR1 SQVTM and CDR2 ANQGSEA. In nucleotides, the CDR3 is TGCAGCGTCCCCGTCGGAGGGCCCTATGGCTACACCTTC. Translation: CSVPVGGPYGYTF.

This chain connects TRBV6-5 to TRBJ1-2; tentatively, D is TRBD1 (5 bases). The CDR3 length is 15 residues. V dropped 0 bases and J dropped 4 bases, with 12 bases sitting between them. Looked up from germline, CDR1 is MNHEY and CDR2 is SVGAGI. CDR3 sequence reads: CASSYSPGTGYGYTF. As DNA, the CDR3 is TGTGCCAGCAGTTACTCCCCTGGGACGGGCTATGGCTACACCTTC.

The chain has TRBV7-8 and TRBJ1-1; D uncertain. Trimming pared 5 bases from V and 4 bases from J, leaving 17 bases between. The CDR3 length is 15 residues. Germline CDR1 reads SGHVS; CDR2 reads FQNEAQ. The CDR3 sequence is CASSPPGVMSTEAFF. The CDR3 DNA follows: TGTGCCAGCAGCCCCCCTGGAGTTATGAGCACTGAAGCTTTCTTT.

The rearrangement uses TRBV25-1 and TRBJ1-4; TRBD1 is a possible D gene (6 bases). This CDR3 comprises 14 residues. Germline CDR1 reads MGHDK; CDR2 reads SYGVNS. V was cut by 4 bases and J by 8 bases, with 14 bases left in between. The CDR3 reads CASSGGPQMEKLFF. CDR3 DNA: TGTGCCAGCAGTGGGGGGCCCCAAATGGAAAAACTGTTTTTT.

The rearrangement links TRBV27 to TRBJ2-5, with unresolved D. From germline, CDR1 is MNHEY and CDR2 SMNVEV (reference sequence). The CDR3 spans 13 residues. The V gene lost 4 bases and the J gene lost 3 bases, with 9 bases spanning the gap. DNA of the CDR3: TGTGCCAGCAGTTCCCCGCCCGAAGAGACCCAGTACTTC. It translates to CASSSPPEETQYF.

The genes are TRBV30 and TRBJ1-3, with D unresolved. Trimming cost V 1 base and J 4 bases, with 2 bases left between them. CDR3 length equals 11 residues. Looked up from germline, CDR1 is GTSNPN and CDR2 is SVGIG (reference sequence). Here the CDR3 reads CAWSAGNTIYF. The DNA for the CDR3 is TGTGCCTGGAGTGCGGGAAACACCATATATTTT.

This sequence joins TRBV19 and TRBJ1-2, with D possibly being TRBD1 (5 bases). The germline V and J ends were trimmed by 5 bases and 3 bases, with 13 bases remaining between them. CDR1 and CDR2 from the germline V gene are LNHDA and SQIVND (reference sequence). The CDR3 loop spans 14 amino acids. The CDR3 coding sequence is TGTGCCAGTAGTGAGTTTGGGGGGGACTATGGCTACACCTTC. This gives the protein CASSEFGGDYGYTF.

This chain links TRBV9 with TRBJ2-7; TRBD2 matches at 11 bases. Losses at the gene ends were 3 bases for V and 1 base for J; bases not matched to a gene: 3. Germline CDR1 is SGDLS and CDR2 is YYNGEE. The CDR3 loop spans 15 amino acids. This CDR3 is CASSAGTSGSYEQYF. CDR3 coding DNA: TGTGCCAGCAGCGCCGGGACTAGCGGTTCCTACGAGCAGTACTTC.

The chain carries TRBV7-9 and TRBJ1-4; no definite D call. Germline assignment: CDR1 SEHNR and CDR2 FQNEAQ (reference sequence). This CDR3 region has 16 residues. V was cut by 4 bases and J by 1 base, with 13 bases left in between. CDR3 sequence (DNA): TGTGCCAGCAGCTACCCCGAGGAGGGAACTAATGAAAAACTGTTTTTT. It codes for CASSYPEEGTNEKLFF. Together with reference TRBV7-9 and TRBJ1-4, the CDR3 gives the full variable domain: DTGVSQNPRHKITKRGQNVTFRCDPISEHNRLYWYRQTLGQGPEFLTYFQNEAQLEKSRLLSDRFSAERPKGSFSTLEIQRTEQGDSAMYLCASSYPEEGTNEKLFFGSGTQLSVL.

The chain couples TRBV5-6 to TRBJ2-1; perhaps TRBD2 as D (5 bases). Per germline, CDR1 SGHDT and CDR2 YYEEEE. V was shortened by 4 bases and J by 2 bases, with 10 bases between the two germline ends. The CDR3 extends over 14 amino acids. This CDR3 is CASSDAGPYNEQFF. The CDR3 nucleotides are TGTGCCAGCAGCGACGCGGGCCCCTACAATGAGCAGTTCTTC.

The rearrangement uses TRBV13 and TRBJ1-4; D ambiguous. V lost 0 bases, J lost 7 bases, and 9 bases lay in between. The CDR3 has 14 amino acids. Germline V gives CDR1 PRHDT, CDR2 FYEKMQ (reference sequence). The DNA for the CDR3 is TGTGCCAGCAGCTTAGGTGCGGACTTTGAAAAACTGTTTTTT. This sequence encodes CASSLGADFEKLFF.